This T cell receptor (beta chain) was obtained from a study of control samples from healthy donors and cancer patients. This CDR3 contains 18 residues. Deletions cut 4 bases from V and 5 bases from J, with 24 bases between. Germline CDR1 reads SGHDN; CDR2 reads FVKESK. The repertoire was sequenced with immunoSEQ multiplex PCR; TCRdb's copy has only in-frame clones and lacks some. The table has around 100,000 clones, about 90% seen once; the top ten hold 13% to 15%. The sample consisted of blood. This sequence was found in a man under 40 in good health. The J gene is TRBJ2-1, the V gene TRBV14; D possibly corresponds to TRBD1 (6 bases). CDR3 amino acids: CASSLILNRELDHNEQFF. The CDR3 DNA reads as TGTGCCAGCAGCCTCATTCTGAACAGGGAGTTGGATCACAATGAGCAGTTCTTC. Combining the CDR3 with reference TRBV14 and TRBJ2-1 gives the whole variable domain EAGVTQFPSHSVIEKGQTVTLRCDPISGHDNLYWYRRVMGKEIKFLLHFVKESKQDESGMPNNRFLAERTGGTYSTLKVQPAELEDSGVYFCASSLILNRELDHNEQFFGPGTRLTVL.